These 11 T cell receptor beta chains were sequenced from one sample in a study of somatic mutations in cytotoxic T cells in rheumatoid arthritis. Assay used: immunoSEQ multiplex PCR; TCRdb lists only in-frame clones, some missing. The repertoire has roughly 10,000 clones, 75% to 80% of them found once; the top ten carry roughly 36%. The sequenced material came from CD8+ T cells sorted from blood. The source is an adult with rheumatoid arthritis.

This chain links TRBV14 with TRBJ2-7, with 7 positions matching TRBD1. The CDR3 loop spans 16 amino acids. V shed 5 bases, J shed 4 bases, and the junction held 14 bases outside the gene matches. Germline CDR1 SGHDN, CDR2 FVKESK. The CDR3 loop reads CASSTRWTGSQYEQYF. CDR3 DNA sequence: TGTGCCAGCAGCACACGATGGACAGGTTCCCAATACGAGCAGTACTTC.

The chain links TRBV7-9 to TRBJ2-1, with 11 bases matching TRBD2. V trimming: 5 bases; J trimming: 8 bases; junction bases outside the gene matches: 11. The length of the CDR3 is 16 residues. CDR1 SEHNR and CDR2 FQNEAQ come from the germline V gene (reference sequence). The CDR3 loop reads CASSPWTSGLVDEQFF. CDR3 DNA sequence: TGTGCCAGCAGCCCCTGGACTAGCGGGTTGGTCGATGAGCAGTTCTTC.

In this sample, this clone turned up once. The chain couples TRBV5-1 to TRBJ1-1; D not certain. Trimming took 3 bases from V and 1 from J, leaving 13 bases between them. Per germline, CDR1 SGHRS and CDR2 YFSETQ. CDR3 length equals 15 residues. CDR3 sequence reads: CASSYSREGNTEAFF. The CDR3 DNA is TGCGCCAGCAGCTACTCGAGGGAAGGGAACACTGAAGCTTTCTTT. The full variable domain, rest sourced from reference TRBV5-1 and TRBJ1-1, is KAGVTQTPRYLIKTRGQQVTLSCSPISGHRSVSWYQQTPGQGLQFLFEYFSETQRNKGNFPGRFSGRQFSNSRSEMNVSTLELGDSALYLCASSYSREGNTEAFFGQGTRLTVV.

V and J are TRBV13 and TRBJ1-5; D ambiguous. Germline V gene sequence: CDR1 PRHDT, CDR2 FYEKMQ (reference sequence). This CDR3 is built from 16 residues. Trimming shortened V by 6 bases and J by 4 bases, and 19 bases separated the two germline ends. The CDR3 loop is CASSYSFEGDNQPQHF. As DNA, the CDR3 is TGTGCCAGCAGTTACTCTTTCGAAGGTGATAATCAGCCCCAGCATTTT.

V is TRBV6-1 and J is TRBJ2-1; 9 nucleotides agree with TRBD1. Looked up from germline, CDR1 is MNHNS and CDR2 is SASEGT. Trimming took 5 bases from V and 4 from J; bases not matched to a gene: 3. CDR3 length equals 14 residues. The CDR3 nucleotides are TGTGCCAGCAGTCCCGGGACAGGGTACAATGAGCAGTTCTTC. It specifies CASSPGTGYNEQFF.

The sample holds a few counts of this clone. The chain combines TRBV6-5 with TRBJ2-7; no reliable D call. The CDR3 has 12 amino acids. The germline V and J ends were trimmed by 2 bases and 4 bases, with 6 bases remaining between them. The V gene's germline CDR1 is MNHEY and CDR2 SVGAGI. CDR3 nucleotide sequence: TGTGCCAGCAGTTACGGACCTTACGAGCAGTACTTC. Translating it yields CASSYGPYEQYF.

The sample holds a few counts of this clone. The chain is built from TRBV6-1 and TRBJ1-1; D may be TRBD1 (6 bases). The V end lost 3 bases, the J end lost 6 bases, and 17 bases lay between the germline ends. Germline-derived CDR1 and CDR2 are MNHNS and SASEGT. The CDR3 totals 15 residues. The CDR3 region has the DNA TGTGCCAGCAGTGACACGGGACATCCCTCCCCTGAAGCTTTCTTT. Its translation is CASSDTGHPSPEAFF.

The chain recombines TRBV19 with TRBJ2-2; D gene unclear. This CDR3 has 13 residues. Germline V lookup: CDR1 LNHDA, CDR2 SQIVND (reference sequence). Trimming took off 8 bases at V and 2 bases at J, with 9 bases between the two ends. The CDR3: CASVGLNTGELFF. CDR3 DNA sequence: TGTGCCAGTGTCGGTTTAAACACCGGGGAGCTGTTTTTT. Combining the CDR3 with reference TRBV19 and TRBJ2-2 gives the whole variable domain DGGITQSPKYLFRKEGQNVTLSCEQNLNHDAMYWYRQDPGQGLRLIYYSQIVNDFQKGDIAEGYSVSREKKESFPLTVTSAQKNPTAFYLCASVGLNTGELFFGEGSRLTVL.

The chain has TRBV5-1 and TRBJ1-1; D possibly corresponds to TRBD1 (6 bases). In germline, CDR1 is SGHRS, CDR2 YFSETQ. CDR3 length: 15 amino acids. The V and J ends lost 0 bases and 8 bases respectively, with 17 bases between them. In DNA form, the CDR3 reads TGCGCCAGCAGCTTGGACCTGACCGGGGGGACAGAAGCTTTCTTT. Amino acids: CASSLDLTGGTEAFF.

The chain couples TRBV14 to TRBJ2-2, with D possibly TRBD2 on 5 matching bases. The germline V and J ends were trimmed by 2 bases and 2 bases, with 6 bases remaining between them. The germline CDR1 and CDR2 sequences are SGHDN and FVKESK. The CDR3 spans 14 residues. The CDR3 protein is CASSQLANTGELFF. The DNA of the CDR3 is TGTGCCAGCAGCCAACTAGCCAACACCGGGGAGCTGTTTTTT.

V gene TRBV7-9 combines with J gene TRBJ1-1; no firm D call. The V end was cut by 3 bases, the J end by 12 bases, with 17 bases between. The V gene's germline CDR1 is SEHNR and CDR2 FQNEAQ (reference sequence). The CDR3 has 13 residues. The CDR3 reads CASSFGISFGTFF. The DNA of the CDR3 is TGTGCCAGCAGCTTCGGGATCTCTTTTGGAACTTTCTTT.